Below are 12 T cell receptor beta chains sequenced from a single sample in a study of T-cell reconstitution after alpha-beta-depleted transplantation in children. Preparation of the TCRbeta library involved a method that used unique molecular identifiers. In TCRdb, the PCR reads were re-called with MiXCR into one record per CDR3 protein. The data show under 20,000 distinct CDR3 sequences, around 12% seen once. This specimen consisted of PBMCs, mostly from graft donor cells, obtained 180 days after TCRalphabeta/CD19-depleted stem cell transplant. Receptors were obtained from a boy under three years old who had a stem cell transplant for Wiskott-Aldrich syndrome, so the T cells may come from the graft donor.

This clonotype was detected many times. The rearrangement links TRBV9 to TRBJ2-5; D is possibly TRBD2 (6 bases). The CDR3 sequence is 13 residues long. Trimming pared 4 bases from V and 2 bases from J, leaving 9 bases between. Germline loops: CDR1 SGDLS, CDR2 YYNGEE. The CDR3 nucleotides read TGTGCCAGCAGCCGACTAGTACAAGAGACCCAGTACTTC. This codes for CASSRLVQETQYF.

This clonotype has only one observation. J is TRBJ1-4 and V is TRBV24-1; 7 bases match TRBD1. Trimming removed 5 bases from V and 16 bases from J; junction bases left unmatched: 21. This CDR3 contains 16 residues. Germline CDR1 and CDR2: KGHDR and SFDVKD. CDR3 sequence (DNA): TGTGCCACCAGTGTGAGAGGGACAGAGTTAATGAAAAAGGAGTTTTTT. It codes for CATSVRGTELMKKEFF.

This chain links TRBV20-1 with TRBJ2-2; a possible D gene is TRBD2 (6 bases). The V end was cut by 7 bases, the J end by 0 bases, with 6 bases between. In germline, CDR1 is DFQATT, CDR2 SNEGSKA (reference sequence). The CDR3 contains 12 residues. The CDR3 nucleotides are TGCAGTGGCGGGGCGAACACCGGGGAGCTGTTTTTT. Translating gives CSGGANTGELFF.

For this clonotype: A much larger clonotype is one base distant, so this may be a read error. This chain links TRBV12-3 or TRBV12-4 with TRBJ2-7; no reliable D call. The CDR3 loop spans 14 amino acids. The CDR3 reads CSSSFRAGYDEQYF. CDR3 nucleotide sequence: TGTTCCAGCAGTTTCCGGGCCGGCTACGACGAGCAGTACTTC.

This chain uses TRBV24-1 with TRBJ2-7; possible D gene TRBD2, 5 bases. Germline V gives CDR1 KGHDR, CDR2 SFDVKD. Trimming removed 5 bases from V and 0 bases from J, with 7 bases in between. The CDR3 loop spans 13 amino acids. CDR3 sequence (DNA): TGTGCCACCAGTGGAGGGAGCTCCTACGAGCAGTACTTC. This encodes CATSGGSSYEQYF.

This clonotype was recorded a few times. The chain recombines TRBV3-1 with TRBJ2-7, with TRBD2 as a possible D gene (5 bases). The CDR3 runs 14 residues. V gave up 4 bases and J gave up 6 bases, with 16 bases separating them. Per the germline V gene, CDR1 is LGHDT and CDR2 is YNNKEL (reference sequence). In DNA form, the CDR3 reads TGTGCCAGCAGCCTCTCCGTTCTAGCTCGCGAGCAGTACTTC. Amino acid sequence: CASSLSVLAREQYF.

This clonotype was found a few times. A read error may be the cause here, since a much bigger clone is one base away. This sequence joins TRBV5-8 and TRBJ2-7; D remains ambiguous. The length of the CDR3 is 10 residues. The germline V gene has CDR1 SGHTS and CDR2 YDEGEE. Here the CDR3 DNA reads TGTGCCAGCAGCTTCTACGGGCAGTACTTC. Translated: CASSFYGQYF.

V and J are TRBV7-9 and TRBJ2-5; D is unclear. Looked up from germline, CDR1 is SEHNR and CDR2 is FQNEAQ (reference sequence). The CDR3 spans 13 residues. V was pared by 6 bases and J by 0 bases, with 8 bases between. CDR3 sequence: CASRRTDQETQYF. The CDR3 DNA reads TGTGCCAGCAGAAGAACAGACCAAGAGACCCAGTACTTC.

This clonotype was seen at least ten times. This chain uses TRBV5-1 with TRBJ2-3; unclear D gene. V was pared by 0 bases and J by 4 bases, with 3 bases between. This CDR3 spans 12 amino acids. Germline V gene lookup returns CDR1 SGHRS and CDR2 YFSETQ. DNA for the CDR3: TGCGCCAGCAGCTTGGAGGCAGATACGCAGTATTTT. It codes for CASSLEADTQYF.

This clonotype was seen at least ten times. V usage is TRBV2 and J usage is TRBJ1-5; no clear D. Trimming removed 6 bases from V and 5 bases from J, with 14 bases in between. CDR1 SNHLY and CDR2 FYNNEI come from the germline V gene. This CDR3 has 14 amino acids. CDR3 nucleotide sequence: TGTGCCAGCAGAGCAGCCTGGCGGGATCAGCCCCAGCATTTT. It codes for CASRAAWRDQPQHF.

This clonotype was seen more than once but under ten times. The V and J genes are TRBV6-5 and TRBJ2-7; 12 nucleotides agree with TRBD2. The CDR3 sequence is 18 residues long. Germline assignment: CDR1 MNHEY and CDR2 SVGAGI. The V and J ends lost 2 bases and 6 bases, in that order; junction bases with no gene match: 14. The CDR3: CASSYTRRLAGDLREQYF. The CDR3 DNA is TGTGCCAGCAGTTACACGCGTCGACTAGCGGGAGATTTACGCGAGCAGTACTTC.

The rearrangement joins TRBV10-2 to TRBJ1-1; D gene unclear. V lost 8 bases, J lost 2 bases, and 12 bases lay in between. The CDR3 length is 13 residues. Germline assignment: CDR1 WSHSY and CDR2 SAAADI. In nucleotides, the CDR3 is TGCGCCAGCGGAGCGGACGGAAACACTGAAGCTTTCTTT. Translated: CASGADGNTEAFF.